This section outlines one T cell receptor (beta chain) sequence together with its context. This receptor's antigen is unknown. No qualities accompany the bases; no much larger clone lies one base away. The CDR3 regions of human TCRbeta chains were analyzed by immunosequencing. The study's processing was this. Repertoire TCRs were matched against a reference library of SARS-CoV-2-specific TCRs generated with the MIRA antigen-specificity platform. Breadth was defined as the fraction of unique TCRs that were SARS-CoV-2-associated. Depth was defined as the fraction of total T cells that were SARS-CoV-2-associated. Using the MIRA data, every spike-specific TCR was mapped to the spike region that the TCR reacted to and assigned to either a CD4 or a CD8 class. Log10-transformed breadth and depth values were compared by one-way ANOVA with Sidak's multiple comparisons tests. TCRdb stores this immuneACCESS table with in-frame sequences only. Part of the clones is absent; in the studies checked, under half of the shortfall reflects unresolved V genes, and no reason is known for the rest. V and J calls and clone size follow that table, whereas D and trimming were derived from the DNA. The sample data list about 130,000 clones, and around 84% of these were observed just once. The top ten clones comprise 12% of the sample.

This sample is part of a study of T cell responses to AZD1222 COVID-19 vaccine (dated by TCRdb to the early 2020s). For the wider study: AZD1222 recipients with second doses at about 4 weeks or about 12 weeks were pooled, because spike-specific TCR depth and breadth did not differ between schedules. Trial participants were enrolled by age into subgroups of 18-55, 56-69 and 70-plus years, and 148, 28 and 57 TCR-sequenced participants, respectively, were included in these subgroups. TCR sequencing covered some 240 trial participants: about 210 given two doses of AZD1222 and approximately 25 given two doses of MenACWY control vaccine. Overall study outcomes, separate from this receptor: Vaccine-associated CD4 TCRs spanned the whole spike protein, with dominant responses in regions 160-218 and 743-854. After two AZD1222 doses, spike-specific TCR breadth and depth were significantly higher than at day 0 and than in MenACWY recipients. Reportedly, close to half of the unique spike-specific TCRs recognized epitopes lying outside the regions that are mutated in the B.1.351 and B.1.1.7 variants. In the small 56-69-year group, the increase in depth fell short of significance, most likely because of low power. Conclusions about previously exposed vaccinees were limited because only six or seven AZD1222 recipients were SARS-CoV-2 seropositive at baseline. Because no samples from the day 14 peak response were available, repertoires could be characterized only after the peak T cell response. Participants were mostly white British, with more females than males. The authors suggested clonal diversity may have been underestimated.

What the time point label conveys for this sample: baseline before first vaccination. Vaccinee samples came from UK trials COV001 and COV002, including a single-blind randomized controlled phase 2/3 trial of AZD1222 (ChAdOx1 nCoV-19) in healthy adults. For TCRbeta chain sequencing, PBMC samples from trial participants were taken at day 0 and at day 28 after the second dose. The CDR3, from cysteine to phenylalanine, totals 15 residues. The read is trimmed to its CDR3 DNA, 45 bases read in frame from base 1. According to the germline V gene, CDR1 reads LGHNT and CDR2 reads FRNRAP. Relative to germline, V is 3 bases shorter and J is 0 bases shorter, with 11 bases between their ends.

The sequences come from peripheral blood, collected on day 0 of AZD1222 vaccination. The rearrangement joined TRBV12-5 to TRBJ1-1; the D gene lacks a confident call. This TCR was sampled from an adult in good health. The DNA is as follows: TGTGCTAGTGGTTTATTCTTAGGTGTGAACACTGAAGCTTTCTTT. It codes for CASGLFLGVNTEAFF.